This T cell receptor beta chain was identified during a study of cytomegalovirus exposure and HLA in healthy donors. Study details: The 120 validation repertoires were reported in a later analysis to have been generated on the same platform as the 666 first-cohort repertoires. Study results and caveats: Cytomegalovirus-associated TCR beta chains were listed, numbering around 150. One later analysis, an examination of the 120 validation repertoires, found that first-cohort TCR clusters tended to co-occur in them.

A note on this clone: The antigen remains unidentified.

Germline CDR1 and CDR2: SGDLS and YYNGEE. J lost 6 bases, V lost 0 bases, and 7 bases had no gene match. CDR3 size: 16 residues. It was the roughly 130-subject validation cohort, separate from the roughly 700-subject first cohort, to which the donors belonged. Here immunoSEQ multiplex PCR was the method, and the copy in TCRdb shows in-frame clones only, minus some. The sample shows some 130,000 clones, 70% to 85% of them seen only once. The rearrangement uses TRBV9 and TRBJ2-1, with 9 positions matching TRBD2. The receptor comes from a man aged 25 to 40 in good health and CMV-seropositive. What was sequenced was PBMCs. Written as DNA, the CDR3 is TGTGCCAGCAGCGTAGTTGGGCTAGCGGGGCTCAATGAGCAGTTCTTC. Its protein product is CASSVVGLAGLNEQFF.